This TCR beta chain stems from a study of shared clonotypes between healthy human individuals. Findings of the study overall: Researchers sampled only blood; tissue repertoires likely differ.

There are 16 residues in the CDR3. Trimming took off 0 bases at V and 0 bases at J, with 9 bases between the two ends. The germline gives CDR1 LNHDA, CDR2 SQIVND (reference sequence). CD8 cells regarded as naive lacked CD45RO, were positively chosen for CCR7, and omitted terminally differentiated effector memory CD45RA+ cells. In the source study's methods: From ImmunoSEQ came sequences covering only the junction and carrying no quality scores, so filtering differed. The data were produced by immunoSEQ multiplex PCR, yet TCRdb's version contains in-frame clones alone and is incomplete. The DNA was the basis for D and trimming; V, J and clone size are from that table. The sample consists of about 2 million clones, approximately 94% of them appearing once. With respect to this clone: The antigen remains unidentified.

Material: naive CD8+ T cells sorted from blood. The receptor was derived from a man between 18 and 35 years old in good health. This chain links TRBV19 with TRBJ1-3, with D maybe TRBD1 (5 bases). CDR3: CASSIDHDSSGNTIYF. The CDR3 coding sequence is TGTGCCAGTAGTATAGATCACGACAGCTCTGGAAACACCATATATTTT.